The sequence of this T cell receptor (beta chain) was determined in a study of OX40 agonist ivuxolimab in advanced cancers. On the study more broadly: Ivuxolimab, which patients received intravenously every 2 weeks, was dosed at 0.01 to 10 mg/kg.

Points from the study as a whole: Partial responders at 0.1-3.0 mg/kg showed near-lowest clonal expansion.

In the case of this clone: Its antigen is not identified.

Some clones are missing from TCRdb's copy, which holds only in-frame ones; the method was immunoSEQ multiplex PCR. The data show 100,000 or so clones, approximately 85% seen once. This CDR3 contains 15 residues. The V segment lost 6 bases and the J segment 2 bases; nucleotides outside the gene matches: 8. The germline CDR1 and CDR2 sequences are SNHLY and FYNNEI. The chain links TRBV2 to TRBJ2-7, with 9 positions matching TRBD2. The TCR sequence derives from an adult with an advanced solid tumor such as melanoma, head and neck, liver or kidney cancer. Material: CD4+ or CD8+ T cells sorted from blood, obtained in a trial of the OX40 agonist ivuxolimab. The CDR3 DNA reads TGTGCCAGCAGCCGGGGGACTAGCAGGGCCTACGAGCAGTACTTC. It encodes CASSRGTSRAYEQYF. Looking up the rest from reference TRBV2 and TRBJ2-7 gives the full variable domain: EPEVTQTPSHQVTQMGQEVILRCVPISNHLYFYWYRQILGQKVEFLVSFYNNEISEKSEIFDDQFSVERPDGSNFTLKIRSTKLEDSAMYFCASSRGTSRAYEQYFGPGTRLTVT.